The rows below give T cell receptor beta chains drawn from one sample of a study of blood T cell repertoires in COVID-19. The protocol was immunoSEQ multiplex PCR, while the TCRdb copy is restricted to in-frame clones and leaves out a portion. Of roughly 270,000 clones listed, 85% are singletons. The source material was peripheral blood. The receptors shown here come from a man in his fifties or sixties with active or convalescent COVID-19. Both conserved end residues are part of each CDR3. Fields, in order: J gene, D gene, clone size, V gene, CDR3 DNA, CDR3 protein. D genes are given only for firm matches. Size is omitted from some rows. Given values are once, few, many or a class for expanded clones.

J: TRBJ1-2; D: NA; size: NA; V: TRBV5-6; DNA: TGTGCCAGCAGCTTGTACGGGTACCCAGCTAACTATGGCTACACCTTC; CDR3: CASSLYGYPANYGYTF
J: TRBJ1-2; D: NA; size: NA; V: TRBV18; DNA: TGTGCCAGCTCACCAGGAGTCGGTACCTATGGCTACACCTTC; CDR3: CASSPGVGTYGYTF
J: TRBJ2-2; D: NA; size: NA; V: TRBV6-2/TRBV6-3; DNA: TGTGCCAGCACCCCCGGGACGGACTATTGGGCCGGGGAGCTGTTTTTT; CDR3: CASTPGTDYWAGELFF
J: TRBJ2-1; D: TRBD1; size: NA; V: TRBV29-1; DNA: TGCAGCGTTGAACAGGGGGCCAATGAGCAGTTCTTC; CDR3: CSVEQGANEQFF
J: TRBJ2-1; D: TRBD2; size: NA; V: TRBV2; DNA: TGTGCCAGCACCCCTAGCGGGAGGGGTTTGTTCTTC; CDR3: CASTPSGRGLFF
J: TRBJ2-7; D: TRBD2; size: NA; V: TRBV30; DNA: TGTGCCTGGAGCGGGGGAGGTCGGGAGGGCTTTAGGGCCTACGAGCAGTACTTC; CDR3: CAWSGGGREGFRAYEQYF
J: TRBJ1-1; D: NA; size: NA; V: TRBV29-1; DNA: TGCAGCGTTGTGTATCTCACTGAAGCTTTCTTT; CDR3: CSVVYLTEAFF
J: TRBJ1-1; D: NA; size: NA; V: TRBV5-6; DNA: TGTGCCAGCAGCTTGGATGGTTCGGGGAAATCGTCTCGGGACACTGAAGCTTTCTTT; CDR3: CASSLDGSGKSSRDTEAFF
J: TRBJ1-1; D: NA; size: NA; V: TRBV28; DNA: TGTGCCAGCAGCCCCCCGGTCGGGGGAAACACTGAAGCTTTCTTT; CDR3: CASSPPVGGNTEAFF
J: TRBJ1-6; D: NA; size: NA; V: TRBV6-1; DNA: TGTGCCAGCAGTGAGGGCAGTGGGTCACCCCTCCACTTT; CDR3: CASSEGSGSPLHF
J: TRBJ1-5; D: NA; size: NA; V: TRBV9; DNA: TGTGCCGCCGAGGCGGGGATCAATCAGCCCCAGCATTTT; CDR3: CAAEAGINQPQHF
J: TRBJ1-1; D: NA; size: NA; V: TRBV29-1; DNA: TGCAGCGTCGCGTTGAACACTGAAGCTTTCTTT; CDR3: CSVALNTEAFF
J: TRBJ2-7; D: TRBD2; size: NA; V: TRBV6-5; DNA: TGTGCCAGCACCCCTAGCGGGAAGGGTGAGCAGTACTTC; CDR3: CASTPSGKGEQYF
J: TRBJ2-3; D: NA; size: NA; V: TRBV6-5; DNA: TGTGCCAGCTCCCCCCAGGGCCCGCGGGATACGCAGTATTTT; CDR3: CASSPQGPRDTQYF
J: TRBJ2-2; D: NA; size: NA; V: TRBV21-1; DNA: TGTGCCAGTTCTAGTTCGAACACCGGGGAGCTGTTTTTT; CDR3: CASSSSNTGELFF
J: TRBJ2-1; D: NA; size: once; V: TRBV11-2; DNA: TGTGCCAGCAGCTTAGTTGGGAGAGGTTGGCCCTACAATGAGCAGTTCTTC; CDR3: CASSLVGRGWPYNEQFF
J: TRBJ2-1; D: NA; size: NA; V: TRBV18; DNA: TGTGCCAGCTCTCTCGGACAGCCAATAGCCTACAATGAGCAGTTCTTC; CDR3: CASSLGQPIAYNEQFF
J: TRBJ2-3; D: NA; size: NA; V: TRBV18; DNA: TGTGCCAGCTCTCCCTACACAGATACGCAGTATTTT; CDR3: CASSPYTDTQYF
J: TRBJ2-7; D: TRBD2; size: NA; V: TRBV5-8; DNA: TGTGCCAGCAGCCCCGGGACTAGCATCTCCTACGAGCAGTACTTC; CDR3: CASSPGTSISYEQYF
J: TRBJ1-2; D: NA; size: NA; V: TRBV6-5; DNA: TGTGCCAGCAGTTACTCCCTTGTTGAAGGGGTTGGTGGCTACACCTTC; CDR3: CASSYSLVEGVGGYTF
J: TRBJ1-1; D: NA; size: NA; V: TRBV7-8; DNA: TGTGCCAGCAGCGCATTAGTGAACACTGAAGCTTTCTTT; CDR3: CASSALVNTEAFF
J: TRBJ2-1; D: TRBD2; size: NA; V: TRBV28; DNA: TGTGCCAGCGGGGGGACTAGCCCGAATGGGGAGCAGTTCTTC; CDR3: CASGGTSPNGEQFF
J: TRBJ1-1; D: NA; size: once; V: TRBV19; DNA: TGTGCCAGTAGTATACAGGGTACAATTTCCGAAGCTTTCTTT; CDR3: CASSIQGTISEAFF